This TCR beta chain was recovered during a study of T cell responses to AZD1222 COVID-19 vaccine. Germline V lookup: CDR1 LGHDT, CDR2 YNNKEL (reference sequence). This CDR3 is 15 amino acids long. V was trimmed by 2 bases and J by 0 bases, leaving 10 bases between them. Clones were read by immunoSEQ multiplex PCR, and TCRdb kept only the in-frame ones, dropping some. The sample has roughly 180,000 clones, around 86% seen once; the top ten hold about 3%. Turning to this clone: What it binds is not known.

General study points: Spike-specific TCR repertoires showed rising breadth and depth after two AZD1222 doses.

V gene TRBV3-1 (or the pseudogene TRBV3-2) combines with J gene TRBJ1-2; unclear D gene. This sequence originates from an adult in good health. The sequences come from peripheral blood, collected on day 0 of MenACWY control vaccination. The CDR3 protein is CASSQSGSPNYGYTF. The CDR3 region has the DNA TGTGCCAGCAGCCAATCCGGCAGCCCTAACTATGGCTACACCTTC.